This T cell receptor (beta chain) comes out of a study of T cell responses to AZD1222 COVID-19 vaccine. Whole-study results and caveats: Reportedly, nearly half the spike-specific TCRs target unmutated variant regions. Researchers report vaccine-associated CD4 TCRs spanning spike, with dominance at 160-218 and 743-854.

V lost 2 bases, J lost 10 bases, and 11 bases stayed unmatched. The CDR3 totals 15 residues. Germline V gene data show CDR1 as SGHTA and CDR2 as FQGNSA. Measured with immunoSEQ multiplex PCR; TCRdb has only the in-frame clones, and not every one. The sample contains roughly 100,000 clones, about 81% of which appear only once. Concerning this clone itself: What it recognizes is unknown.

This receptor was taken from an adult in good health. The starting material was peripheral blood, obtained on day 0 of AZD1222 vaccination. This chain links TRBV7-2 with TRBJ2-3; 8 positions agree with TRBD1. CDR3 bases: TGTGCCAGCAGCTTAAACGGACAGGGAATATACGCGCAGTATTTT. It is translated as CASSLNGQGIYAQYF.